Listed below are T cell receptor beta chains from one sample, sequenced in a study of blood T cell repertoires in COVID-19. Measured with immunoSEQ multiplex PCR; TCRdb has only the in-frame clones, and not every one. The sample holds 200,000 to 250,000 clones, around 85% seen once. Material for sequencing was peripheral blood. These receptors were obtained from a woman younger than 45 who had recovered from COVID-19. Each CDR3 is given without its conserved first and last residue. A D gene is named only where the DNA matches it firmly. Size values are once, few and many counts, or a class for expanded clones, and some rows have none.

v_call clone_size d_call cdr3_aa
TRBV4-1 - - ASSQVVTETQY
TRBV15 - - ATSRGPVGAYEQY
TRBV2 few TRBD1 ASSGNGGQTEAF
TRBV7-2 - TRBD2 ASLERGGGDIQY
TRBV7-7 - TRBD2 ASSGEGLAGENGELF
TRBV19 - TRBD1 ASSSNRGRNTEAF
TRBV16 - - ASSHDISNQPQH
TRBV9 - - ASSGGGAETQY
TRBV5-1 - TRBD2 ASSSIQGGGTNEQF
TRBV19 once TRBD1 ASSQRATGKNTEAF
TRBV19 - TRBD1 ASSGGQYEETQY
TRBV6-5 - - ASSYSGGRGNTIY
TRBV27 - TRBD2 ASSLLSGGAELVPNEQF
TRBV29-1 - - SGATVVGTQY
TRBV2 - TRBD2 ASKGASGTRTDTQY
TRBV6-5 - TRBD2 ASSYGISGGDTQY
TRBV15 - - ATSRDPGQAANYGYT
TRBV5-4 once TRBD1 ASSPVTGSTT
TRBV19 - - ASSETNYGYT
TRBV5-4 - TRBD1 ASSRPGGYYGYT
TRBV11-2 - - ASSLEAGPYEQY
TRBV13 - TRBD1 ASSSRDRDTYEQY
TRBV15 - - ATSRKFAGAYEQY
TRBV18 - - ASSPTGMGTEAF
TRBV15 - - ATSRVNQLYYGYT
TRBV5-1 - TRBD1 ASNDRGLQETQY
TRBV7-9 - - ASSLVLGGEQF
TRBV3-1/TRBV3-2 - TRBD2 ASSQTRRASGGALSYNEQF
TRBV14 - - ASSSGGGVNEQF
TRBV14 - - ASSTRINYGYT
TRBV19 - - ASRPDRTNYGYT
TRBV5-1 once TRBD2 ASSTGLADSTDTQY
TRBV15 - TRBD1 ATSEGQSREKLF
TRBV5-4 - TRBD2 ASSNPSGGGTDTQY
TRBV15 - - ATSRDRGNNQPQH